This is a list of T cell receptor beta chains from one sample in a study of T cells after yellow fever vaccination. TCRdb reprocessed the 5' RACE reads via MiXCR and lists one record per CDR3 protein. This sample carries about 630,000 distinct CDR3 sequences, 9% to 15% of them seen once, and the ten largest clones take under 15%. The starting material was PBMCs, obtained on the day of the yellow fever booster vaccination. These receptors came from a man aged 30 to 45 who received the YFV17D yellow fever vaccine. Each CDR3 is given with its conserved first and last residue. Each record gives: D gene, J gene, V gene, clone size, CDR3 protein, CDR3 DNA. D genes are given only for firm matches. Clone size is stated in some rows and not others, as once, few, many or a class when expanded.

- TRBJ2-1 TRBV27 many CASSLRGSYNEQFF TGTGCCAGCAGTTTACGGGGCTCCTACAATGAGCAGTTCTTC
- TRBJ2-7 TRBV2 many CASNLRDQPEQYF TGTGCCAGCAATCTACGGGATCAGCCCGAGCAGTACTTC
- TRBJ1-5 TRBV24-1 - CATSDSGVHQPQHF TGTGCCACCAGTGATTCCGGGGTCCATCAGCCCCAGCATTTT
- TRBJ1-4 TRBV7-8 - CASSGLRERTEKLFF TGTGCCAGCAGCGGACTTCGGGAGAGAACAGAAAAACTGTTTTTT
TRBD1 TRBJ2-1 TRBV5-1 - CASSLGTGGLGYNEQFF TGCGCCAGCAGCTTGGGGACAGGGGGACTTGGCTACAATGAGCAGTTCTTC
- TRBJ2-3 TRBV20-1 - CSARDPGAGTDTQYF TGCAGTGCTAGAGATCCAGGGGCTGGGACAGATACGCAGTATTTT
TRBD2 TRBJ2-1 TRBV6-2/TRBV6-3 few CASSPVAGGGSYNEQFF TGTGCCAGCAGCCCTGTCGCGGGAGGGGGGTCCTACAATGAGCAGTTCTTC
- TRBJ2-1 TRBV5-1 - CASSVDWEQFF TGCGCCAGCAGCGTGGACTGGGAACAGTTCTTC
TRBD1 TRBJ2-1 TRBV18 - CASSHRTGSYNEQFF TGTGCCAGCTCACACCGGACAGGGAGCTACAATGAGCAGTTCTTC
- TRBJ1-2 TRBV6-5 - CASSYTESKHRTF TGTGCCAGCAGTTACACGGAATCAAAGCATAGGACCTTC
TRBD2 TRBJ2-4 TRBV29-1 many CSVVLGGRNIQYF TGCAGCGTTGTCCTGGGCGGGAGAAACATTCAGTACTTC
- TRBJ2-5 TRBV15 few CATSTVRRGGETQYF TGTGCCACCAGCACAGTAAGAAGGGGAGGAGAGACCCAGTACTTC
TRBD1 TRBJ1-1 TRBV7-9 - CASSLASGQGDTEAFF TGTGCCAGCAGCTTAGCATCCGGACAGGGCGACACTGAAGCTTTCTTT
TRBD2 TRBJ2-1 TRBV3-1 - CASSHAGTSGDNEQFF TGTGCCAGCAGCCATGCCGGGACTAGCGGTGACAATGAGCAGTTCTTC
- TRBJ2-3 TRBV20-1 few CSASEGGGTDTQYF TGCAGTGCCTCCGAGGGGGGTGGCACAGATACGCAGTATTTT
- TRBJ1-6 TRBV7-8 - CASKGRNNSPLHF TGTGCCAGCAAGGGACGGAATAATTCACCCCTCCACTTT
- TRBJ2-1 TRBV20-1 - CSASNPAKSSYNEQFF TGCAGTGCTAGCAACCCAGCGAAGAGCTCCTACAATGAGCAGTTCTTC
- TRBJ1-5 TRBV9 few CASSVGTLNQPQHF TGTGCCAGCAGCGTAGGAACCCTCAATCAGCCCCAGCATTTT
- TRBJ2-3 TRBV6-2/TRBV6-3 - CASSRGISGTDTQYF TGTGCCAGCAGTAGAGGGATTTCGGGCACAGATACGCAGTATTTT
- TRBJ2-7 TRBV5-5 - CASSLELGQTEQYF TGTGCCAGCAGCTTGGAGCTGGGTCAGACCGAGCAGTACTTC
- TRBJ2-1 TRBV7-9 - CASSGAIYDNEQFF TGTGCCAGCAGCGGCGCAATTTATGACAATGAGCAGTTCTTC
TRBD1 TRBJ2-7 TRBV5-4 - CASSPAPGTGINEQYF TGTGCCAGCAGCCCAGCCCCCGGGACAGGGATTAACGAGCAGTACTTC
TRBD2 TRBJ2-2 TRBV4-2 - CASSQALLAGGNTGELFF TGTGCCAGCAGCCAAGCATTACTAGCGGGAGGGAATACCGGGGAGCTGTTTTTT
TRBD1 TRBJ2-3 TRBV27 - CASSPGTGDTSTDTQYF TGTGCCAGCAGTCCAGGGACAGGAGATACTAGCACAGATACGCAGTATTTT
- TRBJ2-5 TRBV4-3 - CASSQFSGRGETQYF TGCGCCAGCAGCCAGTTCTCGGGACGGGGAGAGACCCAGTACTTC
TRBD1 TRBJ1-1 TRBV5-1 - CASSSLTGHDTEAFF TGCGCCAGCAGCTCCCTGACAGGGCATGACACTGAAGCTTTCTTT